The 17 T cell receptor beta chains in this list originate from one sample, sequenced in a study of shared clonotypes between healthy human individuals. Using immunoSEQ multiplex PCR, the repertoire was profiled, and TCRdb retains in-frame clones only, with some absent. The data hold about 2.1 million clones, with around 93% observed a single time. Naive-designated CD8 cells lacked CD45RO, were positively enriched for CCR7, and omitted terminally differentiated effector memory CD45RA+ cells. Source material: naive CD8+ T cells from PBMCs. Every receptor here comes from a man younger than 30 in good health. Some clones in this sample may be carry-over from other donors' samples.

The V and J genes are TRBV6-6 and TRBJ2-7; D unresolved. V was trimmed by 2 bases and J by 2 bases, leaving 10 bases between them. CDR3 size: 14 residues. Per the germline V gene, CDR1 is MNHNY and CDR2 is SVGAGI (reference sequence). The CDR3 reads CASSYARLAYEQYF. DNA of the CDR3: TGTGCCAGCAGTTACGCCAGACTGGCCTACGAGCAGTACTTC.

V and J are TRBV18 and TRBJ1-5; D gene uncertain. Trimming stripped 4 bases from V and 1 base from J, with 11 bases between. Germline-derived CDR1 and CDR2 are KGHSH and LQKENI. The CDR3 runs to 15 residues. CDR3 nucleotides: TGTGCCAGCTCACGATCCGACAAAAGCAATCAGCCCCAGCATTTT. Translating it yields CASSRSDKSNQPQHF. Variable domain in full (rest from reference TRBV18 and TRBJ1-5): NAGVMQNPRHLVRRRGQEARLRCSPMKGHSHVYWYRQLPEEGLKFMVYLQKENIIDESGMPKERFSAEFPKEGPSILRIQQVVRGDSAAYFCASSRSDKSNQPQHFGDGTRLSIL.

The gene calls are TRBV5-5 and TRBJ2-7, with D unresolved. V shed 0 bases and J shed 1 base, with 8 bases lying between them. CDR3 length: 14 amino acids. Per germline, CDR1 SGHKS and CDR2 YYEKEE (reference sequence). CDR3 sequence: CASSLGTDSYEQYF. The CDR3 DNA follows: TGTGCCAGCAGCTTGGGGACCGATTCCTACGAGCAGTACTTC.

This clone was seen just once. The chain has TRBV18 and TRBJ2-3; D remains unclear. Trimming took off 3 bases at V and 2 bases at J, with 15 bases between the two ends. This CDR3 has 16 amino acids. The germline V gene has CDR1 KGHSH and CDR2 LQKENI. The CDR3 loop is CASSPPERVNTDTQYF. CDR3 DNA sequence: TGTGCCAGCTCACCCCCAGAACGAGTCAACACAGATACGCAGTATTTT.

The chain is built from TRBV27 and TRBJ2-1, with 9 bases lining up with TRBD1. The CDR3 consists of 16 residues. J lost 9 bases, V lost 5 bases, and 14 bases had no gene match. Germline V gene lookup returns CDR1 MNHEY and CDR2 SMNVEV (reference sequence). CDR3 residues: CASSELWTGELGEQFF. The CDR3 region has the DNA TGTGCCAGCAGTGAGCTGTGGACAGGGGAATTGGGTGAGCAGTTCTTC.

Comment on this clone: Distinct nucleotide sequences in the sample also encode this CDR3. This rearrangement joins TRBV6-5 to TRBJ2-7; D unresolved. This CDR3 spans 13 amino acids. Trimming stripped 0 bases from V and 2 bases from J, with 5 bases between. Germline loops: CDR1 MNHEY, CDR2 SVGAGI. This CDR3 reads CASSYSGPYEQYF. The CDR3 DNA is TGTGCCAGCAGTTACTCTGGACCCTACGAGCAGTACTTC.

This clone was detected only a few times. Other DNA sequences in this sample translate to the same CDR3. As DNA, the CDR3 is TGTGCCAGTAGTATTACAGGAATGAACACTGAAGCTTTCTTT. It encodes CASSITGMNTEAFF. The J gene is TRBJ1-1, the V gene TRBV19, with a possible D match to TRBD1 (5 bases). Trimming removed 3 bases at V and 0 bases at J, with 8 bases between. The CDR3 has 14 amino acids. Germline lookup yields CDR1 LNHDA and CDR2 SQIVND (reference sequence).

Notes on this clone: The same CDR3 arises from other DNA sequences in this sample as well. The chain joins TRBV7-9 to TRBJ2-1; D unclear. The CDR3 contains 15 residues. The germline V and J ends were trimmed by 4 bases and 0 bases, with 10 bases remaining between them. Germline V lookup: CDR1 SEHNR, CDR2 FQNEAQ (reference sequence). CDR3 in DNA: TGTGCCAGCAGCTCGACTCCGAGCTCCTACAATGAGCAGTTCTTC. Translation: CASSSTPSSYNEQFF.

In this sample, this clone turned up once. Here the CDR3 reads CASGLTGGAGELFF. Here the CDR3 DNA reads TGTGCTAGTGGTTTGACAGGGGGTGCCGGGGAGCTGTTTTTT. V and J are TRBV12-5 and TRBJ2-2, with TRBD1 identical over 8 bases. V trimming: 2 bases; J trimming: 6 bases; junction bases outside the gene matches: 2. Germline CDR1 is LGHNT and CDR2 is FRNRAP. CDR3 length: 14 residues. Supplemented by reference TRBV12-5 and TRBJ2-2, the full variable domain reads DARVTQTPRHKVTEMGQEVTMRCQPILGHNTVFWYRQTMMQGLELLAYFRNRAPLDDSGMPKDRFSAEMPDATLATLKIQPSEPRDSAVYFCASGLTGGAGELFFGEGSRLTVL.

The chain recombines TRBV19 with TRBJ1-2; 8 nucleotides agree with TRBD1. CDR1 and CDR2 from the germline V gene are LNHDA and SQIVND (reference sequence). This CDR3 is 12 amino acids long. The J segment lost 6 bases and the V segment lost 8 bases, leaving 5 bases of the junction unmatched. DNA of the CDR3: TGTGCCAGTCTCACAGGGGGGAATGGCTACACCTTC. Translating it yields CASLTGGNGYTF. The whole variable domain, filled in from reference TRBV19 and TRBJ1-2, reads DGGITQSPKYLFRKEGQNVTLSCEQNLNHDAMYWYRQDPGQGLRLIYYSQIVNDFQKGDIAEGYSVSREKKESFPLTVTSAQKNPTAFYLCASLTGGNGYTFGSGTRLTVV.

V and J are TRBV6-5 and TRBJ2-6; D remains ambiguous. This CDR3 spans 13 amino acids. Germline lookup yields CDR1 MNHEY and CDR2 SVGAGI. V lost 5 bases and J 4 bases, leaving 6 bases between the germline ends. The CDR3 loop is CASSLRGANVLTF. In nucleotides, the CDR3 is TGTGCCAGCAGTCTGAGGGGGGCCAACGTCCTGACTTTC.

In nucleotides, the CDR3 is TGTGCCAGCAGCGTAACGGATGAGCAGTTCTTC. Protein: CASSVTDEQFF. This rearrangement joins TRBV9 to TRBJ2-1; the D is unclear. V lost 1 base and J 8 bases, leaving 4 bases between the germline ends. The CDR3 covers 11 residues. Germline V gene data show CDR1 as SGDLS and CDR2 as YYNGEE.

This chain links TRBV25-1 with TRBJ2-1, with 9 bases aligning to TRBD2. In germline, CDR1 is MGHDK, CDR2 SYGVNS. After removal of 1 base from V and 7 bases from J, the junction contained 8 bases not matched to a gene. The CDR3 is 16 residues long. The CDR3 protein is CASSESAGGPLNEQFF. The CDR3 DNA reads as TGTGCCAGCAGTGAATCGGCGGGAGGGCCTTTAAATGAGCAGTTCTTC.

The chain has TRBV9 and TRBJ2-1, with 9 bases fitting TRBD1. In germline, CDR1 is SGDLS, CDR2 YYNGEE. The CDR3 is made up of 14 amino acids. V shed 4 bases, J shed 8 bases, and the junction held 7 bases outside the gene matches. For the CDR3, the DNA is TGTGCCAGCAGCACGGGACAGGGCAATGATGAGCAGTTCTTC. This translates into CASSTGQGNDEQFF.

CDR3 sequence reads: CASSSFKGQPQHF. DNA of the CDR3: TGTGCCAGCAGCTCCTTTAAGGGTCAGCCCCAGCATTTT. The chain uses TRBV7-8 and TRBJ1-5, with D unclear. Looked up from germline, CDR1 is SGHVS and CDR2 is FQNEAQ. V dropped 4 bases and J dropped 6 bases, with 10 bases sitting between them. This CDR3 region has 13 residues.

The V call is TRBV6-5, the J call TRBJ2-5; D is ambiguous. Germline values: CDR1 MNHEY, CDR2 SVGAGI. V was shortened by 2 bases and J by 2 bases, with 9 bases between the two germline ends. This CDR3 comprises 14 residues. The CDR3: CASSYLGRQETQYF. For the CDR3, the DNA is TGTGCCAGCAGTTACCTGGGTCGGCAAGAGACCCAGTACTTC.

The chain employs TRBV6-6 and TRBJ1-2; no firm D call. The CDR3 has 14 residues. Trimming took 0 bases from V and 3 from J, leaving 8 bases between them. Germline V gene data show CDR1 as MNHNY and CDR2 as SVGAGI (reference sequence). Here the CDR3 reads CASSYSRRDYGYTF. The CDR3 DNA sequence: TGTGCCAGCAGTTACTCAAGGCGGGACTATGGCTACACCTTC.